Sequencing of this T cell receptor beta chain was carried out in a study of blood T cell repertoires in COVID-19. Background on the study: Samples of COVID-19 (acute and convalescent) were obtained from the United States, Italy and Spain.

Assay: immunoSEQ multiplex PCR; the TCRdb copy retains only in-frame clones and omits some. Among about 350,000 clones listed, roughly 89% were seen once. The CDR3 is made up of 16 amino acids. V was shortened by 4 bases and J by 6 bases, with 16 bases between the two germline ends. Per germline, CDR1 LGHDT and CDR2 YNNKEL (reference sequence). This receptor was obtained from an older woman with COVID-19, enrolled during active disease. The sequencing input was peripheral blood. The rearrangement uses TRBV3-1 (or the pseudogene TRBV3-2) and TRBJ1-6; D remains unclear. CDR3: CASSPERSFGNSPLHF. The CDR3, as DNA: TGTGCCAGCAGCCCCGAGAGGTCGTTCGGTAATTCACCCCTCCACTTT.